This is a list of T cell receptor beta chains from one sample in a study of T cells after yellow fever vaccination. Each CDR3 protein is one row after TCRdb ran MiXCR on the 5' RACE reads. The sample shows some 340,000 distinct CDR3 sequences, about 10% of them seen only once. The input for sequencing was CD4+ T cells sorted from PBMCs, taken 45 days after the yellow fever booster vaccination. These receptors all come from a man in his late teens or twenties who received the YFV17D yellow fever vaccine. Each CDR3 is given with its conserved first and last residue. Fields, in order: J gene, V gene, D gene, clone size, CDR3 DNA, CDR3 protein. D genes are given only for firm matches. Clone sizes are given selectively: once, few, many, or a class where the clone is expanded.

TRBJ2-4,TRBV9,TRBD1,few,TGTGCCAGCAGCAAAACAGGGGGGAACATTCAGTACTTC,CASSKTGGNIQYF
TRBJ1-2,TRBV9,NA,few,TGTGCCAGCAGCGTAGGAGACCTCTCTATCTATGGCTACACCTTC,CASSVGDLSIYGYTF
TRBJ1-1,TRBV7-3,TRBD1,many,TGTGCCAGCAGCTGGACAGGGGGCACTGAAGCTTTCTTT,CASSWTGGTEAFF
TRBJ2-3,TRBV11-2,TRBD2,many,TGTGCCAGCAGCTCAGGACTAGGGTCAGATACGCAGTATTTT,CASSSGLGSDTQYF
TRBJ2-6,TRBV4-3,NA,few,TGCGCCAGCAGCCAAGCTGCCCTACCCGGGGCCAACGTCCTGACTTTC,CASSQAALPGANVLTF
TRBJ1-1,TRBV6-1,NA,few,TGTGCCAGCAGCATGGGCACTGAAGCTTTCTTT,CASSMGTEAFF
TRBJ2-1,TRBV5-1,NA,few,TGCGCCAGCAGCTTGGAAGGGTTGGACTCCCCAGGCAATGAGCAGTTCTTC,CASSLEGLDSPGNEQFF
TRBJ2-7,TRBV4-3,TRBD2,few,TGCGCCAGCAGCCAGCAGACTAGCGAGGCCTACGAGCAGTACTTC,CASSQQTSEAYEQYF
TRBJ1-1,TRBV15,NA,few,TGTGCCACCAGCAGGGACCGTAACGGTCAGGCTTTCTTT,CATSRDRNGQAFF
TRBJ2-5,TRBV6-6,NA,few,TGTGCCAGCAGTCCGCGGGGGCGAAAAGAGACCCAGTACTTC,CASSPRGRKETQYF
TRBJ2-7,TRBV15,TRBD1,few,TGTGCCACCAGCGGCGGGACAGGGGTGTACGAGCAGTACTTC,CATSGGTGVYEQYF
TRBJ1-6,TRBV6-6,NA,NA,TGTGCCAGCAGTGCAGACACGGGCGGGGGAACCCTCCACTTT,CASSADTGGGTLHF
TRBJ1-1,TRBV9,TRBD1,NA,TGTGCCAGCAGCGGTATCACAGGGGTTACTGAAGCTTTCTTT,CASSGITGVTEAFF
TRBJ2-5,TRBV7-9,TRBD1,NA,TGTGCCAGCAGCTCCGGGACAGCTCTACTCGAGGTTGAATCGGAGACCCAGTACTTC,CASSSGTALLEVESETQYF
TRBJ1-2,TRBV4-3,NA,NA,TGCGCCAGCAGCCAACAAACAGGGCCCTATGGCTACACCTTC,CASSQQTGPYGYTF
TRBJ1-1,TRBV9,TRBD1,few,TGTGCCAGCAGCGGCTCCCCGGGACAGCAAGCTTTCTTT,CASSGSPGQQAFF
TRBJ2-5,TRBV27,NA,many,TGTGCCAGCAGGACAGTTGAAGAGACCCAGTACTTC,CASRTVEETQYF
TRBJ2-1,TRBV20-1,TRBD2,NA,TGCAGTGCTAGAGATCGGACTAGCGGAGCCAATGAGCAGTTCTTC,CSARDRTSGANEQFF
TRBJ1-5,TRBV5-8,TRBD1,NA,TGTGCCAGCAGCTTCACCACGGGACAGGGGTTTCAGCCCCAGCATTTT,CASSFTTGQGFQPQHF
TRBJ2-2,TRBV30,NA,NA,TGTGCCTGGAGTAGGGGGGGAGGCCGGCCCGGGGAGCTGTTTTTT,CAWSRGGGRPGELFF
TRBJ2-5,TRBV2,NA,NA,TGTGCCAGCACTGTGGAGCAAGAGACCCAGTACTTC,CASTVEQETQYF
TRBJ1-2,TRBV24-1,NA,few,TGTGCCACCAGTGAGGGGAACTATGGCTACACCTTC,CATSEGNYGYTF
TRBJ1-2,TRBV4-1,NA,few,TGCGCCAGCAGCCAAGATTTGCAGGTCAACTATGGCTACACCTTC,CASSQDLQVNYGYTF
TRBJ2-1,TRBV5-6,NA,many,TGTGCCAGCAGCTTCTTCTCTCCGGGAGACACTCGGTTCTTC,CASSFFSPGDTRFF
TRBJ2-7,TRBV18,NA,NA,TGTGCCAGCTCACCACGTCCCGGGCCTCTCGAGCAGTACTTC,CASSPRPGPLEQYF
TRBJ2-7,TRBV9,NA,NA,TGTGCCAGCAGCGTAGAGGCCCTCTCCTACGAGCAGTACTTC,CASSVEALSYEQYF
TRBJ2-2,TRBV6-2/TRBV6-3,NA,once,TGTGCCAGCAGTCCCACTGCCAGGTCCACCGGGGAGCTGTTTTTT,CASSPTARSTGELFF
TRBJ2-5,TRBV20-1,NA,few,TGCAGTGCTAGAGATCCGGGCGCGGAGACCCAGTACTTC,CSARDPGAETQYF
TRBJ1-2,TRBV2,NA,NA,TGTGCCAGCAGTGAAGCGGCCGGCTACACCTTC,CASSEAAGYTF
TRBJ2-1,TRBV4-2,NA,many,TGTGCCAGCAGCCAAGATACGGGGGAATCCTACAATGAGCAGTTCTTC,CASSQDTGESYNEQFF
TRBJ2-2,TRBV5-4,NA,NA,TGTGCCAGCACCTTCGGGGCCTCGAACACCGGGGAGCTGTTTTTT,CASTFGASNTGELFF
TRBJ2-7,TRBV2,TRBD1,few,TGTGCCAGCAGCCACGCACTAGGGACAGTGGACTACGAGCAGTACTTC,CASSHALGTVDYEQYF
TRBJ1-4,TRBV28,NA,NA,TGTGCCAGCAGCTCTCCTTTGACAGCAACTAATGAAAAACTGTTTTTT,CASSSPLTATNEKLFF
TRBJ2-2,TRBV28,NA,many,TGTGCCAGCAGTTTAAGGCGCCAGAGCCTACTAACCGGGGAGCTGTTTTTT,CASSLRRQSLLTGELFF
TRBJ1-2,TRBV2,NA,NA,TGTGCCAGCAGGGGGGCTAATAACTATGGCTACACCTTC,CASRGANNYGYTF
TRBJ2-5,TRBV5-1,TRBD2,NA,TGCGCCAGCGCTACTAGCGGGGGGGCAGCAGTACGCCGAGAGACCCAGTACTTC,CASATSGGAAVRRETQYF
TRBJ2-1,TRBV28,NA,many,TGTGCCAGCAGTTCCTCCGGGACCAGGCGCTCCTACAATGAGCAGTTCTTC,CASSSSGTRRSYNEQFF
TRBJ2-1,TRBV18,NA,NA,TGTGCCAGCTCACTCAACACGGACCCTGACAATGAGCAGTTCTTC,CASSLNTDPDNEQFF
TRBJ1-2,TRBV5-1,NA,NA,TGCGCCAGCAGCTTGGGGGGGTCCGAAACAGGAGAATTTGCCTTC,CASSLGGSETGEFAF
TRBJ2-3,TRBV24-1,NA,many,TGTGCCACCAGTGATTACCAGGGGAAACCAGATACGCAGTATTTT,CATSDYQGKPDTQYF
TRBJ2-3,TRBV7-3,TRBD1,NA,TGTGCCAGCAGCTTACGAGGACAGGGAATCGTAGATGTGACAGATACGCAGTATTTT,CASSLRGQGIVDVTDTQYF
TRBJ1-4,TRBV4-3,NA,NA,TGCGCCAGCAGCCAAGGACGGGGGTCGGGGAAACTGTTTTTT,CASSQGRGSGKLFF
TRBJ1-6,TRBV12-3/TRBV12-4,TRBD1,NA,TGTGCCAGCAGTATATCAGACAGGGATTCACCCCTCCACTTT,CASSISDRDSPLHF
TRBJ1-1,TRBV7-6,TRBD1,few,TGTGCCAGCAGCAACGGGCAGGGGGGCACTGAAGCTTTCTTT,CASSNGQGGTEAFF
TRBJ2-1,TRBV4-1,TRBD2,few,TGCGCCAGCAGCCATGCTGGGGGGGGGTACAATGAGCAGTTCTTC,CASSHAGGGYNEQFF
TRBJ1-6,TRBV23-1,NA,few,TGCGCCAGCAGTCAGGCGAGCTCCTATAATTCACCCCTCCACTTT,CASSQASSYNSPLHF